The rows below give T cell receptor beta chains drawn from one sample of a study of Ad26.COV2.S vaccination and SARS-CoV-2 variants. Sequencing used immunoSEQ multiplex PCR; TCRdb keeps in-frame clones, though not all of them. Here the sample spans some 640,000 clones, 89% being singletons. Sequencing was performed on peripheral blood, taken in a trial of Ad26.COV2.S vaccine versus placebo. Every receptor here comes from a person between 18 and 65 years old who received the Ad26.COV2.S COVID-19 vaccine or a placebo. Each CDR3 is given with its conserved first and last residue. The D gene is left open where the match is weak. Clone size, where shown, is once, few, many, or a class for clones that have expanded.

J gene: TRBJ2-3
V gene: TRBV6-1
clone size: -
D gene: -
CDR3 DNA: TGTGCCAGCAGTGAATTCAAAGTACTCACAGATACGCAGTATTTT
CDR3 protein: CASSEFKVLTDTQYF

J gene: TRBJ1-2
V gene: TRBV9
clone size: -
D gene: -
CDR3 DNA: TGTGCCAGCAGCGTAGGGACAGACTATGGCTACACCTTC
CDR3 protein: CASSVGTDYGYTF

J gene: TRBJ2-7
V gene: TRBV29-1
clone size: -
D gene: -
CDR3 DNA: TGCAGCGTTGGGGGCGGCAGTTTCGACGAGCAGTACTTC
CDR3 protein: CSVGGGSFDEQYF

J gene: TRBJ2-2
V gene: TRBV5-6
clone size: -
D gene: -
CDR3 DNA: TGTGCCAGCAGCTTGGAATTGAGAGACACCGGGGAGCTGTTTTTT
CDR3 protein: CASSLELRDTGELFF

J gene: TRBJ2-7
V gene: TRBV30
clone size: -
D gene: -
CDR3 DNA: TGTGCCTGGAGTGCTAACAGTTACGAGCAGTACTTC
CDR3 protein: CAWSANSYEQYF

J gene: TRBJ1-6
V gene: TRBV2
clone size: -
D gene: TRBD1
CDR3 DNA: TGTGCCACAGGGACAGGGGATTCACCCCTCCACTTT
CDR3 protein: CATGTGDSPLHF

J gene: TRBJ1-5
V gene: TRBV12-3/TRBV12-4
clone size: -
D gene: -
CDR3 DNA: TGTGCCAGCAGTGGTCCTGGTCAGCCCCAGCATTTT
CDR3 protein: CASSGPGQPQHF

J gene: TRBJ2-1
V gene: TRBV7-2
clone size: -
D gene: -
CDR3 DNA: TGTGCCAGCAGCTTAGGGGGTTCTTACAATGAGCAGTTCTTC
CDR3 protein: CASSLGGSYNEQFF

J gene: TRBJ2-7
V gene: TRBV11-2
clone size: -
D gene: -
CDR3 DNA: TGTGCCAGCAGCTTAGTGAGGGGCTACGAGCAGTACTTC
CDR3 protein: CASSLVRGYEQYF

J gene: TRBJ1-4
V gene: TRBV29-1
clone size: -
D gene: -
CDR3 DNA: TGCAGCGTTGAACACCCTCCGAGAACTAATGAAAAACTGTTTTTT
CDR3 protein: CSVEHPPRTNEKLFF

J gene: TRBJ1-5
V gene: TRBV5-4
clone size: -
D gene: TRBD1
CDR3 DNA: TGTGCCAGCAGCGCTGGGACAGCTCCAAATCAGCCCCAGCATTTT
CDR3 protein: CASSAGTAPNQPQHF

J gene: TRBJ2-2
V gene: TRBV27
clone size: -
D gene: -
CDR3 DNA: TGTGCCAGCAGTTTCGTGGGGGGTGGCGGGGAGCTGTTTTTT
CDR3 protein: CASSFVGGGGELFF

J gene: TRBJ1-1
V gene: TRBV7-8
clone size: -
D gene: -
CDR3 DNA: TGTGCCAGCAGTATACAGGGAGTCTCCATGAACACTGAAGCTTTCTTT
CDR3 protein: CASSIQGVSMNTEAFF

J gene: TRBJ2-5
V gene: TRBV18
clone size: -
D gene: -
CDR3 DNA: TGTGCCAGCTCCCAGGACGGCCCGGGGACCCAGTACTTC
CDR3 protein: CASSQDGPGTQYF

J gene: TRBJ2-5
V gene: TRBV7-8
clone size: -
D gene: TRBD2
CDR3 DNA: TGTGCCAGCAGCTTAGCGGGTGGGACTAGCGGGATTCTGTGGGAGACCCAGTACTTC
CDR3 protein: CASSLAGGTSGILWETQYF

J gene: TRBJ2-3
V gene: TRBV11-2
clone size: -
D gene: -
CDR3 DNA: TGTGCCAGCAGCTTAAGAGCCCTCGTGGGCCCCACCACAGATACGCAGTATTTT
CDR3 protein: CASSLRALVGPTTDTQYF

J gene: TRBJ2-3
V gene: TRBV7-3
clone size: -
D gene: TRBD1
CDR3 DNA: TGTGCCAGCAGGGACGGGACAGGGGCAGATACGCAGTATTTT
CDR3 protein: CASRDGTGADTQYF

J gene: TRBJ2-7
V gene: TRBV15
clone size: -
D gene: -
CDR3 DNA: TGTGCCACCAGCGACCCAGGACAGCTCTACGAGCAGTACTTC
CDR3 protein: CATSDPGQLYEQYF

J gene: TRBJ2-1
V gene: TRBV3-1/TRBV3-2
clone size: -
D gene: -
CDR3 DNA: TGTGCCAGCGGCAAAAGGGTCTCCTACAATGAGCAGTTCTTC
CDR3 protein: CASGKRVSYNEQFF

J gene: TRBJ2-1
V gene: TRBV14
clone size: -
D gene: -
CDR3 DNA: TGTGCCAGCAGCCCGAACGGCGGTTACAATGAGCAGTTCTTC
CDR3 protein: CASSPNGGYNEQFF

J gene: TRBJ2-2
V gene: TRBV5-4
clone size: -
D gene: TRBD2
CDR3 DNA: TGTGCCAGCACCAAGGGAGGGGCGGGCACCGGGGAGCTGTTTTTT
CDR3 protein: CASTKGGAGTGELFF

J gene: TRBJ1-5
V gene: TRBV6-5
clone size: -
D gene: TRBD1
CDR3 DNA: TGTGCCAGCAGAGCAGGGGGGATCAATCAGCCCCAGCATTTT
CDR3 protein: CASRAGGINQPQHF

J gene: TRBJ2-1
V gene: TRBV13
clone size: many
D gene: TRBD2
CDR3 DNA: TGTGCCAGCAGCTCCCTACGACTAGCGGACAATGAGCAGTTCTTC
CDR3 protein: CASSSLRLADNEQFF

J gene: TRBJ2-7
V gene: TRBV7-9
clone size: few
D gene: -
CDR3 DNA: TGTGCCAGCAGCTTAGTAGGTAGCTCCTACGAGCAGTACTTC
CDR3 protein: CASSLVGSSYEQYF

J gene: TRBJ1-5
V gene: TRBV7-2
clone size: -
D gene: -
CDR3 DNA: TGTGCCAGCAGCGTGGGAGGATTAAGCAATCAGCCCCAGCATTTT
CDR3 protein: CASSVGGLSNQPQHF

J gene: TRBJ1-2
V gene: TRBV15
clone size: -
D gene: -
CDR3 DNA: TGTGCCACCAGCAGAGACCGTCTCAGCTATGGCTACACCTTC
CDR3 protein: CATSRDRLSYGYTF

J gene: TRBJ2-3
V gene: TRBV3-1/TRBV3-2
clone size: -
D gene: TRBD2
CDR3 DNA: TGTGCCAGCAGCCAAGATCTCCGAGCGGGGGGCACAGATACGCAGTATTTT
CDR3 protein: CASSQDLRAGGTDTQYF

J gene: TRBJ1-3
V gene: TRBV19
clone size: -
D gene: -
CDR3 DNA: TGTGCCACGCGGACAGTCTCTGGAAACACCATATATTTT
CDR3 protein: CATRTVSGNTIYF

J gene: TRBJ2-3
V gene: TRBV11-2
clone size: once
D gene: -
CDR3 DNA: TGTGCCAGCAGCCGTGGGGTCCTCACAGATACGCAGTATTTT
CDR3 protein: CASSRGVLTDTQYF

J gene: TRBJ2-5
V gene: TRBV25-1
clone size: -
D gene: -
CDR3 DNA: TGTGCCAGCAGCGCCTTCAGGGGTGGGGAGACCCAGTACTTC
CDR3 protein: CASSAFRGGETQYF

J gene: TRBJ2-4
V gene: TRBV1
clone size: -
D gene: -
CDR3 DNA: TGCACCAGCAGCCAAGAGGCTAGCGGGAGATGGTGGGCCAAAAACATTCAGTACTTC
CDR3 protein: CTSSQEASGRWWAKNIQYF

J gene: TRBJ1-1
V gene: TRBV12-3/TRBV12-4
clone size: -
D gene: -
CDR3 DNA: TGTGCCAGCACGCGGGGTTTCACTGAAGCTTTCTTT
CDR3 protein: CASTRGFTEAFF

J gene: TRBJ2-5
V gene: TRBV7-9
clone size: -
D gene: TRBD1
CDR3 DNA: TGTGCCAGCAGCTTAAAGAGGGACAGGTCAGGAGAGACCCAGTACTTC
CDR3 protein: CASSLKRDRSGETQYF

J gene: TRBJ2-3
V gene: TRBV30
clone size: -
D gene: -
CDR3 DNA: TGTGCCTGGAGTCCTGGGGCGTCTCCCCCGCAGTATTTT
CDR3 protein: CAWSPGASPPQYF

J gene: TRBJ2-3
V gene: TRBV15
clone size: -
D gene: -
CDR3 DNA: TGTGCCACCAGCAAGGTGGGCGAGAGCACAGATACGCAGTATTTT
CDR3 protein: CATSKVGESTDTQYF

J gene: TRBJ2-1
V gene: TRBV2
clone size: -
D gene: TRBD1
CDR3 DNA: TGTGCCAGCAGCGAAGGACAGGGGTCCTACAATGAGCAGTTCTTC
CDR3 protein: CASSEGQGSYNEQFF

J gene: TRBJ1-1
V gene: TRBV19
clone size: -
D gene: TRBD1
CDR3 DNA: TGTGCCAGTAGTGTAACAGGGGCGGGCACTGAAGCTTTCTTT
CDR3 protein: CASSVTGAGTEAFF

J gene: TRBJ2-7
V gene: TRBV11-1
clone size: -
D gene: -
CDR3 DNA: TGTGCCAGCAGCTTAATAGGGCAGGGCCTTTACGAGCAGTACTTC
CDR3 protein: CASSLIGQGLYEQYF

J gene: TRBJ1-5
V gene: TRBV27
clone size: -
D gene: -
CDR3 DNA: TGTGCCAGCAGTTCTAATCAGCCCCAGCATTTT
CDR3 protein: CASSSNQPQHF

J gene: TRBJ2-7
V gene: TRBV27
clone size: few
D gene: -
CDR3 DNA: TGTGCCAGCAGTCCAACAGGGAGACCCTACGAGCAGTACTTC
CDR3 protein: CASSPTGRPYEQYF

J gene: TRBJ2-7
V gene: TRBV30
clone size: -
D gene: TRBD1
CDR3 DNA: TGTGCCTGGAATCGACAGGGAAAGAACGAGCAGTACTTC
CDR3 protein: CAWNRQGKNEQYF

J gene: TRBJ2-1
V gene: TRBV21-1
clone size: -
D gene: -
CDR3 DNA: TGTGCCAGCAGCGCACCGCGGGGGACCTCCTACAATGAGCAGTTCTTC
CDR3 protein: CASSAPRGTSYNEQFF

J gene: TRBJ1-2
V gene: TRBV7-2
clone size: -
D gene: TRBD1
CDR3 DNA: TGTGCCAGCAGCCCGGACAGGGGGAACGGCTACACCTTC
CDR3 protein: CASSPDRGNGYTF

J gene: TRBJ2-1
V gene: TRBV11-2
clone size: -
D gene: -
CDR3 DNA: TGTGCCAGCAGCTTAGAGAGGTCTAGCCCCAATGAGCAGTTCTTC
CDR3 protein: CASSLERSSPNEQFF

J gene: TRBJ2-7
V gene: TRBV5-1
clone size: few
D gene: -
CDR3 DNA: TGCGCCAGCAGCCGGACCCCCGGAAAAGGCTACGAGCAGTACTTC
CDR3 protein: CASSRTPGKGYEQYF

J gene: TRBJ2-5
V gene: TRBV10-3
clone size: -
D gene: -
CDR3 DNA: TGTGCCATCAGGGACAGAGAGAAAGAGACCCAGTACTTC
CDR3 protein: CAIRDREKETQYF

J gene: TRBJ1-1
V gene: TRBV12-3/TRBV12-4
clone size: -
D gene: -
CDR3 DNA: TGTGCCAGCGGGAACACTGAAGCTTTCTTT
CDR3 protein: CASGNTEAFF